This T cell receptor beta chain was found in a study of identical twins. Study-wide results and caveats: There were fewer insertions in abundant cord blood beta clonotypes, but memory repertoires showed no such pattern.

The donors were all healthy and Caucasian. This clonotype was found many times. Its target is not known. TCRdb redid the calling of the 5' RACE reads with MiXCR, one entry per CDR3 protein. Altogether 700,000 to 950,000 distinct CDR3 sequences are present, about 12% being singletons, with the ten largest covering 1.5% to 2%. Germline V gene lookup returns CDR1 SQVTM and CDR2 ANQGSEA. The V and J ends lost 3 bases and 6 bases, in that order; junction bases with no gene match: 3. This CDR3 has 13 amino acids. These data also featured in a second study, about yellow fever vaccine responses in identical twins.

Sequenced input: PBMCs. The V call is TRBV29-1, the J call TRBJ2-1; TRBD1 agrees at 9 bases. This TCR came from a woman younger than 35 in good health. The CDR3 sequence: CSVDRDRVNEQFF. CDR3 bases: TGCAGCGTTGATAGGGACAGGGTCAATGAGCAGTTCTTC.